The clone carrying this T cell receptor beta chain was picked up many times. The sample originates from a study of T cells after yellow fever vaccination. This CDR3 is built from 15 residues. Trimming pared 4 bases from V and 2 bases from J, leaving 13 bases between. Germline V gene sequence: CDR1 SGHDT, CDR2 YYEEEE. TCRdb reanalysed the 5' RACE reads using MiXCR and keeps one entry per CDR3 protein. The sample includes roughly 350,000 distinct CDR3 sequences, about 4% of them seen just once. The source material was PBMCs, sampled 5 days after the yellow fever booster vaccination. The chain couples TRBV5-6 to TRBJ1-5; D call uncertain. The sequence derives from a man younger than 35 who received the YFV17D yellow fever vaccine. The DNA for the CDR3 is TGTGCCAGCAGCCCCGCTGGGCAGGGCAATCAGCCCCAGCATTTT. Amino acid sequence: CASSPAGQGNQPQHF.